Below are 27 T cell receptor beta chains sequenced from a single sample in a study of blood T cell repertoires in COVID-19. Sequencing was performed with immunoSEQ multiplex PCR; in TCRdb, only in-frame clones are kept and a portion is missing. Among about 190,000 clones listed, 82% were seen once. The specimen was peripheral blood. These receptors were collected from a woman in her sixties or seventies with COVID-19, enrolled during active disease.

The V gene is TRBV28, the J gene TRBJ1-6; a possible D gene is TRBD1 (5 bases). This CDR3 is 15 amino acids long. Germline CDR1 reads MDHEN; CDR2 reads SYDVKM. Between the trimmed V and J ends, which lost 2 bases and 7 bases, there was a span of 12 bases. The CDR3 spells CASSLIGPGNSPLHF. The CDR3 nucleotides are TGTGCCAGCAGTTTAATAGGGCCAGGGAATTCACCCCTCCACTTT.

The table lists this clone with a few counts. This chain joins TRBV7-2 and TRBJ2-4; 11 bases line up with TRBD2. Losses at the gene ends were 4 bases for V and 7 bases for J; bases not matched to a gene: 12. Germline CDR1 is SGHTA and CDR2 is FQGNSA. The CDR3 has 17 amino acids. The CDR3 DNA reads TGTGCCAGCAGCTCCTCCACTAGCGGGAGTTTTGGGAACATTCAGTACTTC. It yields the protein CASSSSTSGSFGNIQYF.

The chain recombines TRBV29-1 with TRBJ2-5; 8 nucleotides agree with TRBD2. The CDR3 contains 15 residues. V gave up 4 bases and J gave up 2 bases; unmatched junction bases: 9. The germline CDR1 and CDR2 sequences are SQVTM and ANQGSEA. CDR3 loop: CSVVYTSGLQETQYF. The DNA of the CDR3 is TGCAGCGTTGTATACACTAGCGGATTACAAGAGACCCAGTACTTC.

The chain couples TRBV5-5 to TRBJ2-3; D is unclear. V was clipped by 4 bases and J by 2 bases, with 14 bases between them. The CDR3 extends over 15 amino acids. The germline V gene has CDR1 SGHKS and CDR2 YYEKEE (reference sequence). This CDR3 is CASSLGYTLTDTQYF. CDR3 coding DNA: TGTGCCAGCAGCCTGGGGTACACCCTCACAGATACGCAGTATTTT.

The CDR3 loop reads CASSEPYSPLNTEAFF. The CDR3 coding sequence is TGTGCCAGCAGTGAACCCTACAGCCCCCTGAACACTGAAGCTTTCTTT. The genes are TRBV2 and TRBJ1-1, with D unresolved. Germline assignment: CDR1 SNHLY and CDR2 FYNNEI. Trimming left V 2 bases short and J 0 bases short, with 13 bases between. The CDR3 is 16 amino acids.

The rearrangement uses TRBV7-9 and TRBJ1-2, with 7 bases that match TRBD1. Germline loops: CDR1 SEHNR, CDR2 FQNEAQ (reference sequence). V shed 1 base and J 8 bases; nucleotides not matched to a gene: 7. The CDR3 extends over 14 amino acids. The chain's CDR3 is CASSLETGSLGYTF. The CDR3 bases are TGTGCCAGCAGCTTAGAGACAGGGAGTTTAGGCTACACCTTC.

This clone was seen only once. The chain joins TRBV28 to TRBJ1-2, with D hard to call. The germline V and J ends were trimmed by 6 bases and 4 bases, with 12 bases remaining between them. The CDR3 loop spans 13 amino acids. Germline lookup yields CDR1 MDHEN and CDR2 SYDVKM. The CDR3 nucleotides are TGTGCCAGCAGGATACCGCTAGCCTATGGCTACACCTTC. Translating it yields CASRIPLAYGYTF.

The table lists this clone with a count of one. V usage is TRBV3-1 (or the pseudogene TRBV3-2) and J usage is TRBJ2-7; TRBD2 aligns across 8 bases. CDR1 LGHDT and CDR2 YNNKEL come from the germline V gene (reference sequence). V lost 4 bases to trimming and J lost 2 bases; unmatched junction nucleotides: 4. The CDR3 loop spans 14 amino acids. CDR3 protein: CASSPLAGTYEQYF. The CDR3 coding sequence is TGTGCCAGCAGCCCCTTAGCGGGAACCTACGAGCAGTACTTC.

As regards this clone: This specimen includes other DNA sequences encoding the same CDR3. The chain couples TRBV5-4 to TRBJ2-3, with a possible D match to TRBD2 (5 bases). V was cut by 0 bases and J by 1 base, with 6 bases left in between. This CDR3 is 14 amino acids long. Germline-derived CDR1 and CDR2 are SGHNT and YYREEE (reference sequence). The CDR3 DNA reads as TGTGCCAGCAGCTTGGCCGGGGGCACAGATACGCAGTATTTT. Amino acid sequence: CASSLAGGTDTQYF.

The chain links TRBV9 to TRBJ2-5; 12 bases map to TRBD2. This CDR3 contains 17 residues. Germline values: CDR1 SGDLS, CDR2 YYNGEE. Unmatched junction bases numbered 5, after V lost 0 bases and J lost 2 bases. DNA of the CDR3: TGTGCCAGCAGCGTAGGACTAGCGGGAGTGGGTCAAGAGACCCAGTACTTC. It translates to CASSVGLAGVGQETQYF.

The rearrangement joins TRBV7-8 to TRBJ2-5; 9 bases are a match to TRBD1. V shed 6 bases and J 3 bases; nucleotides not matched to a gene: 11. The germline V gene has CDR1 SGHVS and CDR2 FQNEAQ. The CDR3 consists of 16 residues. This CDR3 is CASSQNPGQGKETQYF. CDR3 nucleotides: TGTGCCAGCAGTCAAAACCCGGGACAGGGTAAAGAGACCCAGTACTTC.

The chain couples TRBV30 to TRBJ2-3; 14 bases match TRBD2. This CDR3 comprises 16 residues. V dropped 5 bases and J dropped 6; count of bases not matched to a gene: 10. CDR1 and CDR2 (germline): GTSNPN, SVGIG (reference sequence). The CDR3 protein is CAWGRGTSGSGDTQYF. DNA of the CDR3: TGTGCCTGGGGCCGTGGGACTAGCGGGAGTGGGGATACGCAGTATTTT.

The chain couples TRBV19 to TRBJ2-1, with D possibly TRBD2 on 5 matching bases. Between the trimmed V and J ends, which lost 1 base and 0 bases, there was a span of 7 bases. Germline V CDR1 and CDR2: LNHDA, SQIVND (reference sequence). This CDR3 has 15 amino acids. As DNA, the CDR3 is TGTGCCAGTAGTATAGGACTAAACTCCTACAATGAGCAGTTCTTC. Its protein is CASSIGLNSYNEQFF.

The rearrangement links TRBV5-1 to TRBJ2-7; TRBD2 is a possible D gene (6 bases). The germline gives CDR1 SGHRS, CDR2 YFSETQ. V gave up 0 bases and J gave up 0 bases, with 13 bases separating them. The length of the CDR3 is 16 residues. The CDR3 reads CASSLDGSRGSYEQYV. CDR3 sequence (DNA): TGCGCCAGCAGCTTGGATGGGTCGCGGGGCTCCTACGAGCAGTACGTC.

This clone has just one count. This sequence joins TRBV19 and TRBJ1-4; the D gene is possibly TRBD1 (5 bases). This CDR3 comprises 13 residues. Trimming removed 4 bases at V and 7 bases at J, with 10 bases between. Germline assignment: CDR1 LNHDA and CDR2 SQIVND (reference sequence). CDR3 in DNA: TGTGCCAGTAGTAACCGGAGGGGTGAAAAACTGTTTTTT. Protein product: CASSNRRGEKLFF.

The CDR3 spells CASSLVPPGRGLYNEQFF. In nucleotides, the CDR3 is TGTGCCAGCAGCTTAGTCCCCCCCGGCAGGGGGCTATACAATGAGCAGTTCTTC. The chain recombines TRBV11-2 with TRBJ2-1, with 8 bases identical to TRBD1. The CDR3 length is 18 residues. Germline V lookup: CDR1 SGHAT, CDR2 FQNNGV. V shed 1 base, J shed 4 bases, and the junction held 12 bases outside the gene matches.

The CDR3 is CASSSSRGGTEAFF. CDR3 DNA sequence: TGTGCCAGCAGCTCGTCCAGGGGTGGCACTGAAGCTTTCTTT. This chain links TRBV7-9 with TRBJ1-1, with D maybe TRBD1 (6 bases). The V gene's germline CDR1 is SEHNR and CDR2 FQNEAQ (reference sequence). This CDR3 is built from 14 residues. V was cut by 4 bases and J by 4 bases, with 13 bases left in between.

The chain uses TRBV28 and TRBJ1-2, with D uncertain. The V gene lost 1 base and the J gene lost 3 bases, with 9 bases spanning the gap. CDR1 and CDR2 (germline): MDHEN, SYDVKM. CDR3 size: 14 residues. The CDR3 bases are TGTGCCAGCAGTTTATCGGGGTTTCACTATGGCTACACCTTC. It is translated as CASSLSGFHYGYTF.

This rearrangement joins TRBV13 to TRBJ1-2; possible D gene TRBD1, 6 bases. Germline V gene data show CDR1 as PRHDT and CDR2 as FYEKMQ (reference sequence). The CDR3 is 12 amino acids. V was cut by 2 bases and J by 7 bases, with 8 bases left in between. The CDR3, as DNA: TGTGCCAGCAGCTTAACAGGGCCTGGCTACACCTTC. Translating it yields CASSLTGPGYTF.

The J gene is TRBJ2-5, the V gene TRBV2, with D tentatively TRBD1 (6 bases). This CDR3 spans 13 amino acids. V was clipped by 4 bases and J by 4 bases, with 10 bases between them. Germline-derived CDR1 and CDR2 are SNHLY and FYNNEI. CDR3 protein: CASSGWGPETQYF. CDR3 in DNA: TGTGCCAGCAGTGGGTGGGGGCCAGAGACCCAGTACTTC.

V gene TRBV9 combines with J gene TRBJ2-1, with D maybe TRBD1 (7 bases). Trimming took 1 base from V and 7 from J, leaving 12 bases between them. Per the germline V gene, CDR1 is SGDLS and CDR2 is YYNGEE. The CDR3 contains 14 residues. The CDR3 bases are TGTGCCAGCAGCGTACAGGGGGGCTGGAATGAGCAGTTCTTC. This codes for CASSVQGGWNEQFF.

The V and J genes are TRBV6-5 and TRBJ1-1; no clear D gene. Germline V gene data show CDR1 as MNHEY and CDR2 as SVGAGI. V lost 7 bases and J lost 3, with 6 bases in between. CDR3 length: 11 residues. Here the CDR3 DNA reads TGTGCCAGCATCCTGTACACTGAAGCTTTCTTT. Residues: CASILYTEAFF.

V and J are TRBV2 and TRBJ2-5; TRBD1 matches 7 bases. In germline, CDR1 is SNHLY, CDR2 FYNNEI. Trimming took 6 bases from V and 6 from J; bases not matched to a gene: 10. The CDR3 length is 14 residues. The CDR3 coding sequence is TGTGCCAGCAGGGCCCGAACAGGGGAGCAGACCCAGTACTTC. Residues: CASRARTGEQTQYF. The entire variable domain, with the rest obtained from reference TRBV2 and TRBJ2-5, is as follows: EPEVTQTPSHQVTQMGQEVILRCVPISNHLYFYWYRQILGQKVEFLVSFYNNEISEKSEIFDDQFSVERPDGSNFTLKIRSTKLEDSAMYFCASRARTGEQTQYFGPGTRLLVL.

V usage is TRBV7-9 and J usage is TRBJ2-2; 13 bases agree with TRBD2. The CDR3 runs to 18 residues. CDR1 is SEHNR and CDR2 is FQNEAQ in the germline V gene (reference sequence). J gave up 0 bases and V 4 bases, and 5 bases lay outside the gene matches. The DNA for the CDR3 is TGTGCCAGCAGCTCTACTAGCGGGGGGGCCCCGAACACCGGGGAGCTGTTTTTT. Protein product: CASSSTSGGAPNTGELFF.

This clone was observed many times. V is TRBV30 and J is TRBJ1-2; TRBD1 is a possible D gene (5 bases). Germline V CDR1 and CDR2: GTSNPN, SVGIG (reference sequence). Trimming shortened V by 1 base and J by 3 bases, and 18 bases separated the two germline ends. The CDR3 covers 16 residues. The CDR3 is CAWSGKNAGKDYGYTF. The CDR3 DNA reads as TGTGCCTGGAGTGGCAAAAATGCAGGGAAGGACTATGGCTACACCTTC.

This clone has more than one count but fewer than ten. The chain is built from TRBV7-9 and TRBJ2-7, with D possibly being TRBD1 (6 bases). V lost 5 bases and J 5 bases, leaving 19 bases between the germline ends. Germline CDR1 and CDR2: SEHNR and FQNEAQ (reference sequence). The CDR3 runs 15 residues. In nucleotides, the CDR3 is TGTGCCAGCAGCCATACCACGGACAGCCTTGACGAGCAGTACTTC. Translated: CASSHTTDSLDEQYF.

The rearrangement joins TRBV28 to TRBJ1-2; tentatively, D is TRBD1 (6 bases). CDR3 length equals 14 residues. Germline V gene sequence: CDR1 MDHEN, CDR2 SYDVKM. Deletions cut 6 bases from V and 8 bases from J, with 19 bases between. Here the CDR3 reads CASSPSPGAWGYTF. Written as DNA, the CDR3 is TGTGCCAGCAGCCCCTCGCCAGGGGCGTGGGGCTACACCTTC.